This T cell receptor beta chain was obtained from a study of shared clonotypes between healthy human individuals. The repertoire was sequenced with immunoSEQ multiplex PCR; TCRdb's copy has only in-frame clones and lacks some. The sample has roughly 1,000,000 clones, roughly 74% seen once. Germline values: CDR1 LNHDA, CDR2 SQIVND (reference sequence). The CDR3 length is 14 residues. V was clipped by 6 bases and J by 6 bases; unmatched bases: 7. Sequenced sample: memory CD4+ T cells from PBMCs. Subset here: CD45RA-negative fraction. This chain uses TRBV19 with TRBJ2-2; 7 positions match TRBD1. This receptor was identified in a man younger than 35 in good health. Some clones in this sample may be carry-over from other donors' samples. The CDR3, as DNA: TGTGCCAGTAGCGAGACTGACAGGGCCGGGGAGCTGTTTTTT. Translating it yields CASSETDRAGELFF.